These 31 T cell receptor beta chains were sequenced from one sample in a study of T cells after posttransplantation cyclophosphamide. Sequencing was performed with immunoSEQ multiplex PCR; in TCRdb, only in-frame clones are kept and a portion is missing. Among 20,000 or so clones listed, 65% to 75% were seen once. A marrow graft followed busulfan-fludarabine conditioning, with cyclophosphamide on days +3 and +4. The sequences come from PBMCs, collected after an allogeneic stem cell transplant with post-transplant cyclophosphamide. The receptors here all came from a male patient aged 25-45 years who received an allogeneic stem cell transplant from a related donor, was CMV-positive, and had acute GVHD only. Part of the T cells may come from the graft donor.

This clone occurred a few times. The V gene is TRBV4-2, the J gene TRBJ1-2, with D possibly matching TRBD1 (5 bases). Trimming removed 1 base at V and 2 bases at J, with 14 bases between. The CDR3 extends over 16 amino acids. Germline values: CDR1 LGHNA, CDR2 YNFKEQ. This chain's CDR3 is CASSQVGGGFNYGYTF. CDR3 nucleotides: TGTGCCAGCAGCCAAGTTGGGGGGGGGTTCAACTATGGCTACACCTTC.

The chain links TRBV19 to TRBJ2-3, with a weak D call TRBD2 (6 bases). The CDR3 totals 14 residues. The V and J ends lost 1 base and 4 bases respectively, with 9 bases between them. The germline gives CDR1 LNHDA, CDR2 SQIVND (reference sequence). CDR3 coding DNA: TGTGCCAGTAGTATAGGTAGCGGATCAGATACGCAGTATTTT. Translated: CASSIGSGSDTQYF.

The chain uses TRBV5-5 and TRBJ2-3; D is perhaps TRBD2 (6 bases). This CDR3 contains 14 residues. Germline V gives CDR1 SGHKS, CDR2 YYEKEE (reference sequence). V was cut by 0 bases and J by 4 bases, with 9 bases left in between. The CDR3 region has the DNA TGTGCCAGCAGCTTGGCCTGGGGGGCAGATACGCAGTATTTT. It is translated as CASSLAWGADTQYF.

DNA for the CDR3: TGTGCCAGCACTATGCCCCTGGAGGGAAATAATTCACCCCTCCACTTT. Translated, it gives CASTMPLEGNNSPLHF. The chain links TRBV7-2 to TRBJ1-6; D remains ambiguous. Germline loops: CDR1 SGHTA, CDR2 FQGNSA. Trimming cost V 7 bases and J 5 bases, with 18 bases left between them. CDR3 length equals 16 residues.

This rearrangement joins TRBV6-5 to TRBJ1-5; D uncertain. The CDR3 consists of 13 residues. V was trimmed by 2 bases and J by 6 bases, leaving 8 bases between them. CDR1 and CDR2 from the germline V gene are MNHEY and SVGAGI. The CDR3 sequence: CASSYRGLQPQHF. In DNA form, the CDR3 reads TGTGCCAGCAGTTACCGAGGGCTTCAGCCCCAGCATTTT.

The chain couples TRBV7-9 to TRBJ2-6; 12 positions agree with TRBD1. Germline V lookup: CDR1 SEHNR, CDR2 FQNEAQ (reference sequence). With V trimmed by 5 bases and J by 2 bases, 7 bases remained unmatched. The CDR3 is made up of 18 amino acids. CDR3 coding DNA: TGTGCCAGCAGCCTCGGGACAGGGGGCGGTGCTGGGGCCAACGTCCTGACTTTC. Translation: CASSLGTGGGAGANVLTF.

The V gene is TRBV11-2, the J gene TRBJ2-7; possibly TRBD2 for D (6 bases). The CDR3 covers 16 residues. Trimming shortened V by 3 bases and J by 0 bases, and 15 bases separated the two germline ends. Germline V gene sequence: CDR1 SGHAT, CDR2 FQNNGV. Written as DNA, the CDR3 is TGTGCCAGCAGCTTCGGGGGTAGGGGCAGCTCCTACGAGCAGTACTTC. As protein: CASSFGGRGSSYEQYF.

The chain recombines TRBV18 with TRBJ2-3; no reliable D call. The CDR3 loop spans 15 amino acids. CDR1 KGHSH and CDR2 LQKENI come from the germline V gene. V was trimmed by 3 bases and J by 6 bases, leaving 16 bases between them. In DNA, the CDR3 is TGTGCCAGCTCACCCATGGTCTCGATGGCCGATACGCAGTATTTT. This translates into CASSPMVSMADTQYF.

This clone was observed once. J is TRBJ1-3 and V is TRBV28; D not certain. CDR1 and CDR2 from the germline V gene are MDHEN and SYDVKM. V lost 3 bases and J lost 4, with 10 bases in between. The CDR3 spans 14 residues. CDR3 nucleotide sequence: TGTGCCAGCAGTTTGGAGGCGCGGGGAAACACCATATATTTT. This encodes CASSLEARGNTIYF.

The sample holds a few counts of this clone. The rearrangement links TRBV6-5 to TRBJ2-5, with 8 positions matching TRBD1. Germline lookup yields CDR1 MNHEY and CDR2 SVGAGI. V gave up 5 bases and J gave up 6 bases; unmatched junction bases: 11. The CDR3 is 15 amino acids. CDR3 in amino acids: CASSPRRTGSQTQYF. CDR3 sequence (DNA): TGTGCCAGCAGTCCCCGCCGGACAGGGAGTCAGACCCAGTACTTC.

The chain uses TRBV15 and TRBJ1-4; TRBD1 matches at 9 bases. Looked up from germline, CDR1 is LNHNV and CDR2 is YYDKDF (reference sequence). Trimming at V came to 5 bases and at J to 3 bases, leaving 4 bases not matched to a gene. This CDR3 has 15 residues. This chain's CDR3 is CATSEQGAPNEKLFF. For the CDR3, the DNA is TGTGCCACCAGCGAACAGGGGGCACCTAATGAAAAACTGTTTTTT.

V usage is TRBV15 and J usage is TRBJ2-7; 9 bases map to TRBD1. CDR1 and CDR2 (germline): LNHNV, YYDKDF (reference sequence). V lost 7 bases and J lost 3; bases outside the gene matches: 4. The CDR3 has 13 residues. This chain's CDR3 is CATTDRGDYEQYF. CDR3 nucleotides: TGTGCCACCACCGACAGGGGGGACTACGAGCAGTACTTC.

The rearrangement uses TRBV19 and TRBJ1-5; 9 nucleotides match TRBD1. In germline, CDR1 is LNHDA, CDR2 SQIVND (reference sequence). Trimming cost V 8 bases and J 0 bases; bases outside gene matches: 8. This CDR3 comprises 16 residues. CDR3 in DNA: TGTGCCAGTGTCTTGGGACAGGGACTTAGCAATCAGCCCCAGCATTTT. Amino acids: CASVLGQGLSNQPQHF.

J is TRBJ2-3 and V is TRBV1; the table gives TRBD2 as D, unverified against the DNA. TRBV1 is a listed pseudogene. The CDR3 runs 17 residues. In nucleotides, the CDR3 is TGCACCAGCAGCCAACGGCGGCGGGGGGCAGTAGCAGATACGCAGTATTTT. Its protein is CTSSQRRRGAVADTQYF.

This chain joins TRBV7-2 and TRBJ2-2; 11 nucleotides agree with TRBD1. CDR1 is SGHTA, CDR2 FQGNSA, per germline. CDR3 length: 13 amino acids. Unmatched junction bases numbered 1, after V lost 4 bases and J lost 9 bases. CDR3 region: CASSSDRGRELFF. The CDR3 DNA reads TGTGCCAGCAGCTCGGACAGGGGGCGGGAGCTGTTTTTT.

This chain connects TRBV21-1 to TRBJ1-5; no check of the table's D call, TRBD1, against the DNA was made. TRBV21-1 is flagged as a pseudogene. The CDR3 runs to 14 residues. CDR3 residues: CASSKVSSNQPQHF. Written as DNA, the CDR3 is TGTGCCAGCAGCAAAGTCAGTAGCAATCAGCCCCAGCATTTT.

The chain joins TRBV4-1 to TRBJ1-2; no clear D. This CDR3 is built from 13 residues. The germline gives CDR1 MGHRA, CDR2 YSYEKL. Trimming removed 4 bases from V and 5 bases from J, with 11 bases in between. CDR3 loop: CASSPPGGYGYTF. CDR3 bases: TGCGCCAGCAGCCCCCCTGGCGGTTATGGCTACACCTTC.

The rearrangement joins TRBV5-6 to TRBJ2-5; D unresolved. Between the trimmed V and J ends, which lost 0 bases and 7 bases, there was a span of 7 bases. CDR1 is SGHDT, CDR2 YYEEEE, per germline. CDR3 size: 12 residues. The CDR3 DNA follows: TGTGCCAGCAGCTTGGGGGCGAGGACCCAGTACTTC. Its translation is CASSLGARTQYF.

The J gene is TRBJ2-1, the V gene TRBV11-3, with D possibly TRBD2 on 6 matching bases. The germline V and J ends were trimmed by 1 base and 3 bases, with 7 bases remaining between them. The CDR3 is 14 amino acids. Germline V gene data show CDR1 as SGHNT and CDR2 as YENEEA. CDR3 sequence reads: CASSLAGLYNEQFF. In DNA, the CDR3 is TGTGCCAGCAGCTTAGCGGGACTCTACAATGAGCAGTTCTTC.

Only a few counts were recorded for this clone. CDR3: CASSQDPPGSSNQPQHF. The DNA of the CDR3 is TGCGCCAGCAGCCAAGATCCGCCAGGTTCTAGCAATCAGCCCCAGCATTTT. The rearrangement uses TRBV4-3 and TRBJ1-5; D unresolved. CDR1 is LGHNA, CDR2 YSLEER, per germline. V lost 0 bases and J 0 bases, leaving 12 bases between the germline ends. The CDR3 consists of 17 residues.

The chain employs TRBV6-6 and TRBJ1-6; 10 bases line up with TRBD1. The CDR3 is 14 residues long. Germline-derived CDR1 and CDR2 are MNHNY and SVGAGI (reference sequence). The V gene end was trimmed by 6 bases and the J gene end by 10 bases; junction bases not matched to a gene: 6. The CDR3 region has the DNA TGTGCCAGCAGCCGGGGACAGGGGTTGTCACCCCTCCACTTT. Its translation is CASSRGQGLSPLHF.

The gene calls are TRBV27 and TRBJ2-1; D perhaps matches TRBD1 (5 bases). This CDR3 spans 13 amino acids. Trimming shortened V by 0 bases and J by 9 bases, and 9 bases separated the two germline ends. Per the germline V gene, CDR1 is MNHEY and CDR2 is SMNVEV (reference sequence). The CDR3 DNA sequence: TGTGCCAGCAGTTTATCGGGGCCAGGTGAGCAGTTCTTC. This sequence encodes CASSLSGPGEQFF.

V is TRBV11-2 and J is TRBJ2-5; weak D call: TRBD1 (5 bases). The CDR3 spans 15 residues. Trimming stripped 2 bases from V and 4 bases from J, with 14 bases between. In germline, CDR1 is SGHAT, CDR2 FQNNGV. In DNA form, the CDR3 reads TGTGCCAGCAGCTTACAGGGTACGAGAGGAGAGACCCAGTACTTC. Amino acids: CASSLQGTRGETQYF.

Only one count was recorded for this clone. The V and J genes are TRBV7-6 and TRBJ2-7, with 10 bases that match TRBD1. This CDR3 has 16 residues. The J segment lost 4 bases and the V segment lost 5 bases, leaving 11 bases of the junction unmatched. Per germline, CDR1 SGHVS and CDR2 FNYEAQ. The CDR3 nucleotides read TGTGCCAGCAGCAGCCAGTCGGGACAGGGGATATACGAGCAGTACTTC. This translates into CASSSQSGQGIYEQYF.

The chain links TRBV5-5 to TRBJ1-5; 7 bases fit TRBD1. From germline, CDR1 is SGHKS and CDR2 YYEKEE (reference sequence). V was clipped by 1 base and J by 2 bases; unmatched bases: 9. The CDR3 runs 17 residues. In DNA, the CDR3 is TGTGCCAGCAGCTTGAAAATCGACAGGGTCGGCAATCAGCCCCAGCATTTT. It codes for CASSLKIDRVGNQPQHF.

Note on this clone: Other DNA sequences in the sample encode the same CDR3. The genes are TRBV5-8 and TRBJ2-4; the D is unclear. Trimming removed 3 bases from V and 0 bases from J, with 4 bases in between. This CDR3 is 13 amino acids long. Per the germline V gene, CDR1 is SGHTS and CDR2 is YDEGEE. This CDR3 reads CASSSLAKNIQYF. Written as DNA, the CDR3 is TGTGCCAGCAGCTCTTTAGCCAAAAACATTCAGTACTTC.

The chain joins TRBV4-3 to TRBJ2-7; a weak D match, TRBD1 (5 bases). Trimming stripped 1 base from V and 5 bases from J, with 15 bases between. The CDR3 is made up of 15 amino acids. The germline V gene has CDR1 LGHNA and CDR2 YSLEER. The CDR3 DNA reads as TGCGCCAGCAGCCAAGGGGTAGGGGTGTTTAACGAGCAGTACTTC. Protein sequence: CASSQGVGVFNEQYF.

V gene TRBV14 combines with J gene TRBJ1-1; D uncertain. Deletions cut 4 bases from V and 1 base from J, with 7 bases between. Germline-derived CDR1 and CDR2 are SGHDN and FVKESK. The CDR3 totals 13 residues. This chain's CDR3 is CASSLQANTEAFF. The CDR3 DNA reads TGTGCCAGCAGCCTCCAGGCGAACACTGAAGCTTTCTTT.

This sequence joins TRBV9 and TRBJ2-1; 7 bases fit TRBD2. The V segment lost 1 base and the J segment 0 bases; nucleotides outside the gene matches: 4. This CDR3 contains 16 residues. Germline V gives CDR1 SGDLS, CDR2 YYNGEE. The CDR3 reads CASSVSGGGSYNEQFF. CDR3 coding DNA: TGTGCCAGCAGCGTATCTGGGGGGGGCTCCTACAATGAGCAGTTCTTC.

This rearrangement joins TRBV5-1 to TRBJ2-2; 9 bases match TRBD2. The CDR3 runs 18 residues. Germline V lookup: CDR1 SGHRS, CDR2 YFSETQ. The V gene end was trimmed by 4 bases and the J gene end by 5 bases; junction bases not matched to a gene: 15. The CDR3 nucleotides read TGCGCCAGCAGCCGGATCCATAGCGGGGGACCCGGAACCGGGGAGCTGTTTTTT. This codes for CASSRIHSGGPGTGELFF.

J is TRBJ1-2 and V is TRBV6-6, with 9 bases matching TRBD1. J was trimmed by 7 bases and V by 6 bases; bases with no gene match: 9. Germline values: CDR1 MNHNY, CDR2 SVGAGI (reference sequence). The CDR3 extends over 14 amino acids. The CDR3: CASSAGQGPGGYTF. The CDR3 DNA reads TGTGCCAGCAGCGCCGGACAGGGGCCGGGTGGCTACACCTTC.